Listed below are T cell receptor beta chains from one sample, sequenced in a study of blood T cell repertoires in COVID-19. Sequencing was performed with immunoSEQ multiplex PCR; in TCRdb, only in-frame clones are kept and a portion is missing. There are approximately 290,000 clones in the sample; 75% to 90% occur only once, and 4.3% lies in the top ten. Sequenced: PBMCs or T cells enriched from blood (not recorded which). All receptors derive from a woman in her 30s who had recovered from COVID-19. Each CDR3 is given with its conserved first and last residue. Fields, in order: J gene, D gene, clone size, V gene, CDR3 protein, CDR3 DNA. A D gene is named only where the DNA matches it firmly. Only some rows state a clone size, as once, few, many or a class for expanded clones.

J: TRBJ1-5; D: NA; size: once; V: TRBV2; CDR3: CASSEDKWTDYGNQPQHF; DNA: TGTGCCAGCAGTGAAGACAAGTGGACAGACTATGGGAATCAGCCCCAGCATTTT
J: TRBJ2-4; D: NA; size: NA; V: TRBV7-2; CDR3: CATTVTATKNIQYF; DNA: TGTGCCACCACCGTCACAGCCACCAAAAACATTCAGTACTTC
J: TRBJ1-2; D: NA; size: NA; V: TRBV29-1; CDR3: CSAYGSNYGYTF; DNA: TGCAGCGCTTACGGGAGCAACTATGGCTACACCTTC
J: TRBJ2-7; D: TRBD2; size: NA; V: TRBV10-2; CDR3: CATRRTSGGSYEQYF; DNA: TGCGCCACACGAAGGACTAGCGGGGGGAGTTACGAGCAGTACTTC
J: TRBJ2-7; D: NA; size: NA; V: TRBV28; CDR3: CASSFWSGDVRLDEQYF; DNA: TGTGCCAGCAGTTTTTGGTCCGGCGATGTGAGGCTTGACGAGCAGTACTTC
J: TRBJ2-3; D: NA; size: NA; V: TRBV10-3; CDR3: CAISGGGYSDTQYF; DNA: TGTGCCATCAGCGGAGGGGGCTACTCAGATACGCAGTATTTT
J: TRBJ1-1; D: TRBD1; size: NA; V: TRBV28; CDR3: CASSQGTGAPTEAFF; DNA: TGTGCCAGCAGCCAAGGAACAGGGGCCCCAACTGAAGCTTTCTTT
J: TRBJ1-1; D: NA; size: NA; V: TRBV5-6; CDR3: CASSRYTTEAFF; DNA: TGTGCCAGCAGCCGCTATACCACTGAAGCTTTCTTT
J: TRBJ2-5; D: TRBD2; size: NA; V: TRBV12-5; CDR3: CASGLGLAGQETQYF; DNA: TGTGCTAGTGGTTTGGGACTAGCGGGGCAAGAGACCCAGTACTTC
J: TRBJ1-6; D: NA; size: NA; V: TRBV9; CDR3: CASSVGGGYSPLHF; DNA: TGTGCCAGCAGCGTAGGCGGAGGTTATTCACCCCTCCACTTT
J: TRBJ2-1; D: TRBD2; size: NA; V: TRBV10-2; CDR3: CASTPGTSGRVNEQFF; DNA: TGCGCCAGCACCCCCGGGACTAGCGGGAGGGTAAATGAGCAGTTCTTC
J: TRBJ1-5; D: TRBD1; size: NA; V: TRBV3-1/TRBV3-2; CDR3: CASSLSGGEQPQHF; DNA: TGTGCCAGCAGCCTTTCAGGGGGTGAACAGCCCCAGCATTTT
J: TRBJ2-3; D: TRBD2; size: NA; V: TRBV5-6; CDR3: CASSFSGRVFTDTQYF; DNA: TGTGCCAGCAGCTTTAGCGGGAGGGTGTTCACAGATACGCAGTATTTT
J: TRBJ2-2; D: NA; size: NA; V: TRBV7-9; CDR3: CASSLQGDSGELFF; DNA: TGTGCCAGCAGCTTACAGGGGGACTCCGGGGAGCTGTTTTTT
J: TRBJ1-1; D: TRBD1; size: NA; V: TRBV6-5; CDR3: CASMVLGTANTEAFF; DNA: TGTGCCAGCATGGTCTTAGGGACAGCGAACACTGAAGCTTTCTTT
J: TRBJ2-1; D: TRBD1; size: NA; V: TRBV6-5; CDR3: CASRTGGSYNEQFF; DNA: TGTGCCAGCCGGACAGGGGGAAGTTACAATGAGCAGTTCTTC
J: TRBJ2-1; D: NA; size: NA; V: TRBV18; CDR3: CASSNTGHEQFF; DNA: TGTGCCAGCTCAAATACAGGGCATGAGCAGTTCTTC
J: TRBJ1-2; D: TRBD1; size: NA; V: TRBV6-5; CDR3: CASTSRGAMGYTF; DNA: TGTGCCAGCACCTCCAGGGGGGCTATGGGGTACACCTTC
J: TRBJ1-1; D: TRBD1; size: NA; V: TRBV10-1; CDR3: CASSLDRGPTEAFF; DNA: TGCGCCAGCAGCCTAGACAGGGGTCCCACTGAAGCTTTCTTT
J: TRBJ2-2; D: NA; size: NA; V: TRBV11-3; CDR3: CASSPQENTGELFF; DNA: TGTGCCAGCAGCCCACAGGAGAACACCGGGGAGCTGTTTTTT
J: TRBJ2-1; D: NA; size: NA; V: TRBV28; CDR3: CASSLKDFFSSYNEQFF; DNA: TGTGCCAGCAGCCTAAAGGACTTCTTTAGCTCCTACAATGAGCAGTTCTTC
J: TRBJ2-5; D: TRBD2; size: NA; V: TRBV5-1; CDR3: CASSPGLAETQYF; DNA: TGCGCCAGCAGCCCCGGACTAGCAGAGACCCAGTACTTC
J: TRBJ2-7; D: NA; size: few; V: TRBV5-6; CDR3: CASSIDFYLTYEQYF; DNA: TGTGCCAGCAGCATAGACTTCTATCTTACCTACGAGCAGTACTTC
J: TRBJ2-1; D: TRBD2; size: NA; V: TRBV28; CDR3: CASSLGTSGNEQFF; DNA: TGTGCCAGCAGTTTGGGGACTAGCGGCAATGAGCAGTTCTTC
J: TRBJ1-1; D: NA; size: NA; V: TRBV29-1; CDR3: CSVCIGREGYTEAFF; DNA: TGCAGCGTTTGTATTGGCAGGGAGGGATACACTGAAGCTTTCTTT
J: TRBJ1-4; D: NA; size: NA; V: TRBV15; CDR3: CATSRGGSQEKLFF; DNA: TGTGCCACCAGCAGAGGAGGAAGCCAGGAAAAACTGTTTTTT
J: TRBJ1-1; D: NA; size: NA; V: TRBV5-1; CDR3: CASSFRGAGTEAFF; DNA: TGCGCCAGCAGCTTCAGGGGCGCGGGCACTGAAGCTTTCTTT
J: TRBJ1-1; D: NA; size: NA; V: TRBV5-1; CDR3: CASSGGTWNTEAFF; DNA: TGCGCCAGCAGCGGAGGAACGTGGAACACTGAAGCTTTCTTT
J: TRBJ2-7; D: TRBD2; size: NA; V: TRBV23-1; CDR3: CARKRAGGIPYEQYF; DNA: TGCGCCAGGAAGAGGGCGGGAGGTATCCCATACGAGCAGTACTTC
J: TRBJ1-2; D: NA; size: NA; V: TRBV16; CDR3: CASSQKTANYGYTF; DNA: TGTGCCAGCAGCCAAAAGACAGCAAACTATGGCTACACCTTC
J: TRBJ2-5; D: NA; size: NA; V: TRBV28; CDR3: CASSGQSETQYF; DNA: TGTGCCAGCTCGGGACAATCGGAGACCCAGTACTTC
J: TRBJ1-5; D: NA; size: NA; V: TRBV27; CDR3: CASSLTGSNQPQHF; DNA: TGTGCCAGCAGTCTAACAGGGAGCAATCAGCCCCAGCATTTT
J: TRBJ1-3; D: NA; size: few; V: TRBV2; CDR3: CASTTSFRGSGNTIYF; DNA: TGTGCCAGCACTACGTCATTTAGGGGCTCTGGAAACACCATATATTTT
J: TRBJ1-1; D: NA; size: NA; V: TRBV12-3/TRBV12-4; CDR3: CASSPASPAAFF; DNA: TGTGCCAGCAGTCCCGCAAGCCCTGCGGCTTTCTTT
J: TRBJ2-1; D: NA; size: NA; V: TRBV20-1; CDR3: CSASRNEQFF; DNA: TGCAGTGCTAGCAGGAATGAGCAGTTCTTC
J: TRBJ2-1; D: TRBD1; size: NA; V: TRBV6-5; CDR3: CASSKGQVSYNEQFF; DNA: TGTGCCAGCAGCAAGGGACAGGTTTCCTACAATGAGCAGTTCTTC
J: TRBJ1-4; D: NA; size: NA; V: TRBV28; CDR3: CASSFPFERFANEKLFF; DNA: TGTGCCAGCAGTTTTCCTTTCGAGAGATTTGCTAATGAAAAACTGTTTTTT
J: TRBJ2-3; D: TRBD1; size: NA; V: TRBV15; CDR3: CATSRGTGGMADTQYF; DNA: TGTGCCACCAGCAGAGGTACAGGGGGTATGGCAGATACGCAGTATTTT
J: TRBJ2-3; D: NA; size: once; V: TRBV7-8; CDR3: CASSLAGWADTQYF; DNA: TGTGCCAGCAGTCTGGCGGGTTGGGCAGATACGCAGTATTTT
J: TRBJ2-2; D: NA; size: NA; V: TRBV2; CDR3: CASSETATNTGELFF; DNA: TGTGCCAGCAGCGAGACAGCGACGAACACCGGGGAGCTGTTTTTT
J: TRBJ2-7; D: TRBD2; size: NA; V: TRBV7-6; CDR3: CASSLDASGTYEQYF; DNA: TGTGCCAGCAGCTTAGACGCTAGCGGAACCTACGAGCAGTACTTC
J: TRBJ2-2; D: NA; size: NA; V: TRBV5-3; CDR3: CARSFGTQNTGELFF; DNA: TGTGCCAGAAGCTTCGGGACACAGAACACCGGGGAGCTGTTTTTT
J: TRBJ2-5; D: NA; size: NA; V: TRBV6-5; CDR3: CASSPRPAGEETQYF; DNA: TGTGCCAGCAGCCCCCGACCCGCGGGTGAAGAGACCCAGTACTTC
J: TRBJ1-4; D: TRBD1; size: NA; V: TRBV15; CDR3: CATSRDRGSEKLFF; DNA: TGTGCCACCAGCAGGGACAGGGGGTCGGAAAAACTGTTTTTT
J: TRBJ2-1; D: TRBD2; size: NA; V: TRBV5-5; CDR3: CASSLEGLANYNEQFF; DNA: TGTGCCAGCAGCCTGGAGGGACTAGCGAACTACAATGAGCAGTTCTTC
J: TRBJ2-7; D: NA; size: NA; V: TRBV10-3; CDR3: CAISAPGTQYSYEQYF; DNA: TGTGCCATCAGCGCCCCCGGGACACAGTACTCCTACGAGCAGTACTTC
J: TRBJ1-2; D: NA; size: NA; V: TRBV6-1; CDR3: CASSEQGNYGYTF; DNA: TGTGCCAGCAGTGAACAGGGGAACTATGGCTACACCTTC
J: TRBJ1-3; D: NA; size: NA; V: TRBV3-1/TRBV3-2; CDR3: CASSQRNSYSGNTIYF; DNA: TGTGCCAGCAGCCAAAGAAACTCCTACTCTGGAAACACCATATATTTT
J: TRBJ2-7; D: NA; size: NA; V: TRBV19; CDR3: CASSIGGGGYEQYF; DNA: TGTGCCAGTAGTATAGGTGGAGGCGGATACGAGCAGTACTTC
J: TRBJ2-1; D: TRBD2; size: NA; V: TRBV28; CDR3: CASRTSGRAGEQFF; DNA: TGTGCCAGCAGAACTAGCGGGAGGGCCGGTGAGCAGTTCTTC
J: TRBJ2-6; D: NA; size: NA; V: TRBV19; CDR3: CASFPDTLASGANVLTF; DNA: TGTGCCAGTTTTCCCGACACCCTGGCTTCTGGGGCCAACGTCCTGACTTTC
J: TRBJ2-7; D: TRBD2; size: NA; V: TRBV18; CDR3: CASSPRLAGANSYEQYF; DNA: TGTGCCAGCTCACCCCGACTAGCGGGGGCGAACTCCTACGAGCAGTACTTC
J: TRBJ1-1; D: NA; size: NA; V: TRBV5-1; CDR3: CASSFDRWTEAFF; DNA: TGCGCCAGCAGCTTCGACAGATGGACTGAAGCTTTCTTT
J: TRBJ1-1; D: TRBD1; size: NA; V: TRBV28; CDR3: CASSLEGAADTEAFF; DNA: TGTGCCAGCAGTTTAGAGGGGGCGGCGGACACTGAAGCTTTCTTT